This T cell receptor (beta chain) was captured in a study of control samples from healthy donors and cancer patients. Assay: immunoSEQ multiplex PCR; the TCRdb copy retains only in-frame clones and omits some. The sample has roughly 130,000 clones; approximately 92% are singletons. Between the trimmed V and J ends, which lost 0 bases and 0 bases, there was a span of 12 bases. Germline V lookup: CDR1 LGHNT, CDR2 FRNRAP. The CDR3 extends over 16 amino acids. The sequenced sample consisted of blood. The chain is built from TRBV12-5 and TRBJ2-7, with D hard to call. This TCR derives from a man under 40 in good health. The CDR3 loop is CASGLVLGFTSYEQYF. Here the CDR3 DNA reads TGTGCTAGTGGTTTGGTACTCGGATTTACCTCCTACGAGCAGTACTTC.